This paragraph reports one TCR beta chain. Antigen unknown. This sample is part of a study of shared clonotypes between healthy human individuals. Some clones are missing from TCRdb's copy, which holds only in-frame ones; the method was immunoSEQ multiplex PCR. The sample includes some 1 million clones, about 75% seen only once; the top ten take approximately 1.5%. General study points: An expected dependence of interdonor clonotype sharing on sequencing depth was noted. Researchers found naive subsets generally carried larger estimated richness than memory subsets. Rarefaction analysis demonstrated incomplete sorted-subset sequencing notwithstanding large depth.

V trimming: 6 bases; J trimming: 2 bases; junction bases outside the gene matches: 12. CDR1 SNHLY and CDR2 FYNNEI come from the germline V gene. The CDR3 consists of 17 residues. The chain couples TRBV2 to TRBJ2-2; 7 positions agree with TRBD1. This clonotype was obtained from a man aged 18 to 29 in good health. What was sequenced was memory CD4+ T cells sorted from blood. Subset denoted: CD45RA-negative fraction. CDR3 in DNA: TGTGCCAGCAGATCGGACAGGTTCGGACATAACACCGGGGAGCTGTTTTTT. Protein: CASRSDRFGHNTGELFF.